A selection of T cell receptor beta chains follows, all from one sample in a study of chemoradiotherapy in HPV16-positive cancers. Method: immunoSEQ multiplex PCR; TCRdb's copy keeps in-frame clones and lacks some. Here the sample spans nearly 35,000 clones, about 92% being singletons. The sequencing here drew on blood, taken from a patient who underwent chemoradiotherapy. The receptors were gathered from a human donor with HPV-associated anogenital cancer. Both conserved end residues are part of each CDR3.

V,CDR3
TRBV21-1,CASTENDYGYTF
TRBV7-2,CASSRRTGTGVYEQYF
TRBV11-2,CASSWGYEQYF
TRBV18,CASSPERVTYTDTQYF
TRBV6-1,CASMGLNREHF
TRBV29-1,CSVEGLRTGEGYGYTF
TRBV9,CASSVGGLMNTEAFF
TRBV19,CASSAAGTNHNEQFF
TRBV29-1,CSVEVWRPEGYTF
TRBV27,CASSLYPLSSPYEQYF
TRBV18,CASSPVYDEINYGYTF
TRBV2,CASSVNVQDTIYF
TRBV29-1,CSARSGVWDQYF
TRBV7-9,CASSLVFRQNNSPLHF
TRBV19,CASSIPTLGNYGYTF
TRBV9,CASSGRDTQYF
TRBV6-1,CASTRDFYNEQFF
TRBV5-5,CASSLVGSSGLGYGYTF
TRBV7-9,CASTAGRNYGYTF
TRBV5-4,CASSHGTGDTDTQYF
TRBV27,CASRSRQEGLPLHF
TRBV11-3,CASSLGTGELFF
TRBV29-1,CSVHGGVNTGELFF
TRBV10-3,CAISVLGTEAFF
TRBV7-2,CASSLDVGSGGETQYF
TRBV30,CAWEPLRGNTEAFF
TRBV27,CASSLHPNQPQHF
TRBV11-3,CASSSGRTNSYEQYF
TRBV2,CASTPWGQGYRGHNTDTQYF
TRBV19,CASSNHRGGGLVSASQPQHF
TRBV4-2,CASSQAGEGTSYEQYF
TRBV5-4,CASSLGDRDYEQYF
TRBV6-1,CASSESLRVSTDTQYF
TRBV6-1,CASSELGQGGYSNQPQHF
TRBV4-2,CASSQDQYRDVDGYTF
TRBV11-3,CASSLAGWAGGVGDEQFF
TRBV14,CASSPDRDYGYTF
TRBV7-2,CASSSRTATRDNEQFF
TRBV19,CASSIQSTDTQYF
TRBV7-2,CASSLDGHVRAQYF